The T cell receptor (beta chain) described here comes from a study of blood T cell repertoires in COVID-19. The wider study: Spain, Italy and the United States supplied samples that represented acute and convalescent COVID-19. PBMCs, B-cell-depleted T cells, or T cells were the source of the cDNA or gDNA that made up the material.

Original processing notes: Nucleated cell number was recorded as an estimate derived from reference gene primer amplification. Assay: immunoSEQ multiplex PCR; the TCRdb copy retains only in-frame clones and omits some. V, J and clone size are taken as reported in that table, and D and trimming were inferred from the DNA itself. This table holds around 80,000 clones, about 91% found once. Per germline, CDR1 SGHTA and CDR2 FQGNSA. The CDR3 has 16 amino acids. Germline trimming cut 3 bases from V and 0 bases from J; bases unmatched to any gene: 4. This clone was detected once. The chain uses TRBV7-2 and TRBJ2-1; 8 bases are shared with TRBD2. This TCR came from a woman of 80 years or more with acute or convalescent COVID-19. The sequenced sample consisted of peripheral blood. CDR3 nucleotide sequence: TGTGCCAGCAGCTTTCTCGGGAGGGGCTCCTACAATGAGCAGTTCTTC. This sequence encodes CASSFLGRGSYNEQFF.